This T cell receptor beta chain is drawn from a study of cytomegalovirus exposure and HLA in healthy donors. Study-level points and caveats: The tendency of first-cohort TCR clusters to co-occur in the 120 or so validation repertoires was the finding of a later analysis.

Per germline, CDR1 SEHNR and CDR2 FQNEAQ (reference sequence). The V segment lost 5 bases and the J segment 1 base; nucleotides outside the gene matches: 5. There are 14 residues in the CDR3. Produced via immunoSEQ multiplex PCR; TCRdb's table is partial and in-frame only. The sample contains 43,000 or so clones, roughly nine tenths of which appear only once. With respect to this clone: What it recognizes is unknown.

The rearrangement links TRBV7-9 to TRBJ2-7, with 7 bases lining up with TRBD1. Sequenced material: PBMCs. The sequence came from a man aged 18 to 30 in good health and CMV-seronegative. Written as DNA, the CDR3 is TGTGCCAGCAGCCTGGGACAGCAATCCTACGAGCAGTACTTC. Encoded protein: CASSLGQQSYEQYF.